This T cell receptor beta chain was captured by sequencing in a study of T cell responses to AZD1222 COVID-19 vaccine. Sequenced by immunoSEQ multiplex PCR; TCRdb stores in-frame clones only, minus some. The sample has about 140,000 clones, 75% to 90% seen once; the top ten hold about 1.5%. A note on this clone: The antigen remains undetermined.

CDR1 SEHNR and CDR2 FQNEAQ come from the germline V gene (reference sequence). The CDR3 contains 15 residues. V lost 5 bases and J lost 0, with 12 bases in between. Points from the study as a whole: Per reports, nearly half of all spike-specific TCRs target regions that are unmutated in variants. Rises in breadth and depth of Spike-specific TCRs came after two AZD1222 doses.

The receptor comes from an adult in good health. The input for sequencing was peripheral blood, taken on day 0 of AZD1222 vaccination. The J gene is TRBJ2-3, the V gene TRBV7-9; D possibly corresponds to TRBD1 (5 bases). CDR3 nucleotides: TGTGCCAGCAGCCTCACAGGCCTCAGCACAGATACGCAGTATTTT. Its translation: CASSLTGLSTDTQYF.